This TCR beta chain was observed in a study of PD-L1 blockade in urothelial cancer. Study background: About 85% of the roughly 29 patients were men whose urothelial cancer was bladder-origin. Median T cell yield from blood was approximately 150,000. Analysis of blood occurred 3 weeks (second dose) and 6 weeks after treatment start.

The CDR3 has 14 residues. Germline V gives CDR1 LNHDA, CDR2 SQIVND (reference sequence). V lost 6 bases to trimming and J lost 6 bases, with 15 bases between them. This clone was detected only a few times. Assay: immunoSEQ multiplex PCR; the TCRdb copy retains only in-frame clones and omits some. Among some 84,000 clones, approximately 90% were seen once, and the ten largest hold approximately 6%. Locally advanced or metastatic urothelial carcinoma was diagnosed in the patients. The chain carries TRBV19 and TRBJ1-5; D unclear. The receptor was derived from a woman in her 70s with urothelial cancer. The sample in question was PBMCs, obtained around atezolizumab (anti-PD-L1) treatment. The CDR3 loop reads CASRIPGSLQPQHF. Here the CDR3 DNA reads TGTGCCAGTAGAATACCGGGATCACTTCAGCCCCAGCATTTT. Full variable domain (remainder filled in from reference TRBV19 and TRBJ1-5): DGGITQSPKYLFRKEGQNVTLSCEQNLNHDAMYWYRQDPGQGLRLIYYSQIVNDFQKGDIAEGYSVSREKKESFPLTVTSAQKNPTAFYLCASRIPGSLQPQHFGDGTRLSIL.